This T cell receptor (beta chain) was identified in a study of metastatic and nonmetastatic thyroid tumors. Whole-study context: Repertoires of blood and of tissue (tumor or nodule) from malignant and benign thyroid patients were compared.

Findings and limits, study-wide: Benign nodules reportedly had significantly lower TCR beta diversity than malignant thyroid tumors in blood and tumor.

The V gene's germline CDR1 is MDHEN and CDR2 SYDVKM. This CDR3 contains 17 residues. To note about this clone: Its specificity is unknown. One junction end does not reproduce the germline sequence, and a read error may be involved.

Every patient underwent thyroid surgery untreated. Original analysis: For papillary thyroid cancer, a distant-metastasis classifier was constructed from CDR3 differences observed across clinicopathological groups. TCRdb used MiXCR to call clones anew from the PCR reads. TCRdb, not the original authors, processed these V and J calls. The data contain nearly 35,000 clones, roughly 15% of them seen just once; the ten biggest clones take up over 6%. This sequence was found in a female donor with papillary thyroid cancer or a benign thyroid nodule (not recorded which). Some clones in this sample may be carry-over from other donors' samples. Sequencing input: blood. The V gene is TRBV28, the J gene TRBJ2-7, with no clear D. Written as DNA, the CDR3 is TGTGCCAGCATTTTACTCATTGCAACAAGGGTCCCCTACGAGCAGTACTTC. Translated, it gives CASILLIATRVPYEQYF.